This TCR beta chain comes out of a study of T-cell memory formation after mild COVID-19. Study details: The study found TCR clusters largely donor specific.

TCRdb independently ran MiXCR on the 5' RACE reads; one entry per CDR3 protein. The data contain 300,000 to 400,000 distinct CDR3 sequences, roughly 21% of them singletons. The CDR3 has 16 residues. Losses at the gene ends were 4 bases for V and 8 bases for J; bases not matched to a gene: 15. Study results and limitations: Later expanders leaned CD4+, whereas day 15 to 85 contracting clones were balanced CD4/CD8. CD4+ contracting clones were found mainly in CM and EM, and CD8+ ones in EMRA.

This clonotype was observed a handful of times. The target antigen is unknown. The chain recombines TRBV12-3 or TRBV12-4 with TRBJ1-2, with 8 positions matching TRBD1. The source is an adult woman who had mild COVID-19 (a few samples of this study predate the infection). Cell type and time point are not known. Sequenced: PBMCs or a T cell subset sorted from them (not recorded which). The CDR3 DNA follows: TGTGCCAGCAGTTACCTTGGGACAGGCGACATCCTCGGCTACACCTTC. Its protein product is CASSYLGTGDILGYTF.